This is a list of T cell receptor beta chains from one sample in a study of Epstein–Barr virus B cells in breast cancer. TCRdb re-derived calls from the 5' RACE reads in MiXCR, one entry per CDR3 protein. This table has 550 to 850 distinct CDR3 sequences, about 40% appearing once. Their cognate antigens are unknown. The sequencing input was tumor-infiltrating lymphocytes expanded in culture. The receptor source for this set is a woman aged 40-49 years with triple-negative breast cancer. CDR3s include the opening cysteine and the closing phenylalanine or tryptophan. A D gene is named only where the DNA matches it firmly. For some rows the clone size is stated as once, few or many, or as a class when expanded; others skip it.

d_gene	abundance	len	v_gene	j_gene	CDR3nt	CDR3aa
.	.	15	TRBV6-5	TRBJ2-6	TGTGCCAGCAGTTCCACGTTCTCTGGGGCCAACGTCCTGACTTTC	CASSSTFSGANVLTF
.	.	14	TRBV5-1	TRBJ2-3	TGCGCCAGCAGCTTGGATCAGAGCACAGATACGCAGTATTTT	CASSLDQSTDTQYF
.	.	11	TRBV6-2/TRBV6-3	TRBJ2-4	TGTGCCAGCAGTTGGCGAGACATTCAGTACTTC	CASSWRDIQYF
TRBD2	medium-sized	15	TRBV4-1	TRBJ2-3	TGCGCCAGCAGCCAAGCGGGAGGGAGCACAGATACGCAGTATTTT	CASSQAGGSTDTQYF
TRBD2	medium-sized	14	TRBV29-1	TRBJ2-7	TGCAGCGTATATAGCGGGAGCATATCCTACGAGCAGTACTTC	CSVYSGSISYEQYF
.	few	14	TRBV24-1	TRBJ1-2	TGTGCCACCAGTGATTTCGACTCCTCTGTCGGCTACACCTTC	CATSDFDSSVGYTF
TRBD2	.	14	TRBV7-9	TRBJ2-1	TGTGCCAGCAGCATTCTCGGGAGGAACAATGAGCAGTTCTTC	CASSILGRNNEQFF
TRBD2	.	14	TRBV7-2	TRBJ2-7	TGTGCCAGCAGCTTTACTAGCGGGGACTACGAGCAGTACTTC	CASSFTSGDYEQYF
TRBD2	.	18	TRBV7-9	TRBJ2-7	TGTGCCAGCAGCTCTGGACTAGCGGGAGGGCCAAGGGCCTACGAGCAGTACTTC	CASSSGLAGGPRAYEQYF
TRBD1	.	13	TRBV7-2	TRBJ1-2	TGTGCCAGCGGGACGACAGGGGTATACGGCTACACCTTC	CASGTTGVYGYTF
.	few	15	TRBV27	TRBJ1-4	TGTGCCAGCAGTTTATCGTTGTCAGGGGTTGAAAAACTGTTTTTT	CASSLSLSGVEKLFF
.	.	14	TRBV4-3	TRBJ2-2	TGCGCCAGCAGCCAAGATCTCGCATCCGGGGAGCTGTTTTTT	CASSQDLASGELFF
.	hyperexpanded	15	TRBV2	TRBJ2-2	TGTGCCAGCAGTGAAGGTAGAGGGAACACCGGGGAGCTGTTTTTT	CASSEGRGNTGELFF
.	.	15	TRBV20-1	TRBJ2-7	TGCAGTGCTAGAGAGCACGGGTCTAAATGGGGCGAGCAGTACTTC	CSAREHGSKWGEQYF
TRBD1	.	15	TRBV6-5	TRBJ2-7	TGTGCCAGCAGTTACGTCCAGGGGGTCTCCTACGAGCAGTACTTC	CASSYVQGVSYEQYF
TRBD2	.	19	TRBV4-1	TRBJ2-3	TGCGCCAGCAGCCGGCTAGGACTAGTGAAACTTTCTAGCACAGATACGCAGTATTTT	CASSRLGLVKLSSTDTQYF
TRBD1	once	15	TRBV9	TRBJ2-1	TGTGCCAGCAGCCTCCGGGACAGGCAATACAATGAGCAGTTCTTC	CASSLRDRQYNEQFF
.	.	12	TRBV3-1	TRBJ2-3	TGTGCCAGCAGCCAAGCAATAGATACGCAGTATTTT	CASSQAIDTQYF
TRBD1	.	17	TRBV20-1	TRBJ1-1	TGCAGTGCTAGAGATGGGGGACAGGGCTCGACGGGGACTGAAGCTTTCTTT	CSARDGGQGSTGTEAFF
.	large	13	TRBV4-2	TRBJ2-3	TGTGCCAGCAGCTCCGAAGAAGGAGATACGCAGTATTTT	CASSSEEGDTQYF
.	.	15	TRBV4-2	TRBJ2-7	TGTGCCAGCAGCCAAGAGGCGGCAGGTCCCTACGAGCAGTACTTC	CASSQEAAGPYEQYF
.	once	17	TRBV20-1	TRBJ2-2	TGCAGTGATAGCTGGCCCTCTGGGGAGGCCAACACCGGGGAGCTGTTTTTT	CSDSWPSGEANTGELFF
TRBD1	.	19	TRBV9	TRBJ2-1	TGTGCCAGCAGCCCGAGGGACAGGGGGCCCCTTAGCTCCTACAATGAGCAGTTCTTC	CASSPRDRGPLSSYNEQFF
TRBD1	few	17	TRBV4-3	TRBJ2-4	TGCGCCAGCAGCCAAGACGGAACCGGGACAGGGGGATACATTCAGTACTTC	CASSQDGTGTGGYIQYF
TRBD2	few	15	TRBV12-5	TRBJ2-1	TGTGCTAGTGGCCGCGGACTAGCGGGAGTCAATGAGCAGTTCTTC	CASGRGLAGVNEQFF
.	once	12	TRBV20-1	TRBJ2-6	TGTAGTGTTGGGTCCGGGGCCAACGTCCTGACTTTC	CSVGSGANVLTF
TRBD1	.	15	TRBV5-1	TRBJ2-7	TGCGCCAGCAGCTTGGAAGACAGGGGACACTACGAGCAGTACTTC	CASSLEDRGHYEQYF
TRBD2	.	14	TRBV12-3/TRBV12-4	TRBJ2-2	TGTGCCAGCAGGCAGACTAGCGGGAGGGGGGAGCTGTTTTTT	CASRQTSGRGELFF